This TCR beta chain emerged from a study of cytomegalovirus exposure and HLA in healthy donors. Study-level background: A data release that came early held tens of millions of unique TCRs from HLA-typed donors. Study-level findings and limits: The dataset shows that most TCR sequences were rare, while some public TCRs occurred in many donors. A later analysis showed TCR association rates differing by HLA locus, peaking at DRB1 and lowest at HLA-C. TRBV6-2, TRBV6-3 and some other V segments were unresolvable in 87-base-pair reads.

This CDR3 contains 14 residues. From germline, CDR1 is SGHAT and CDR2 FQNNGV. The V segment lost 2 bases and the J segment 3 bases; nucleotides outside the gene matches: 2. 60 Vbeta and 13 Jbeta primers were used in PCR. Clones were read by immunoSEQ multiplex PCR, and TCRdb kept only the in-frame ones, dropping some. Its listing shows about 200,000 clones. Comments on this clone: Its specificity is not known.

The sequence was obtained from a man aged 25 to 45 in good health and CMV-seronegative. This sequence joins TRBV11-2 and TRBJ2-7; 9 nucleotides agree with TRBD2. Sequencing input: PBMCs. Here the CDR3 DNA reads TGTGCCAGCAGCTTACGAGCGGGAGGCTACGAGCAGTACTTC. Amino acids: CASSLRAGGYEQYF.